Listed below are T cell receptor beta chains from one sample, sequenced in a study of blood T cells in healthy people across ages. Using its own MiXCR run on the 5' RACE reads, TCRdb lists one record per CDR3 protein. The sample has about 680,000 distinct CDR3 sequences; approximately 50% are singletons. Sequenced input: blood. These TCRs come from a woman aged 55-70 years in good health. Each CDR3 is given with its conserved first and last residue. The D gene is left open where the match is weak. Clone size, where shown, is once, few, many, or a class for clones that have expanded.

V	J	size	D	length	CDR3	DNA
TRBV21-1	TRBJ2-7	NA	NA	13	CASSSQEVYEQYF	TGTGCCAGCAGCTCCCAGGAGGTCTACGAGCAGTACTTC
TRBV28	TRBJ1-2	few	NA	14	CASSLVTGENGYTF	TGTGCCAGCAGTTTAGTGACAGGCGAGAATGGCTACACCTTC
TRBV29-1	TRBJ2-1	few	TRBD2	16	CSVVRTSGRGYNEQFF	TGCAGCGTTGTGCGTACTAGCGGGAGAGGTTACAATGAGCAGTTCTTC
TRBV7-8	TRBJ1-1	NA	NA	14	CASSLGKRETEAFF	TGTGCCAGCAGCTTAGGAAAGAGGGAGACTGAAGCTTTCTTT
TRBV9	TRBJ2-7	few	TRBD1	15	CASSVGGQTAYEQYF	TGTGCCAGCAGCGTAGGGGGACAGACAGCCTACGAGCAGTACTTC
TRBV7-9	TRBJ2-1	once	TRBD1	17	CASSFWISTGEYNEQFF	TGTGCCAGCAGCTTCTGGATCTCGACAGGGGAGTACAATGAGCAGTTCTTC
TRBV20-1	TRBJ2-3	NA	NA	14	CSAKAPRVTDTQYF	TGCAGTGCCAAAGCCCCCCGGGTCACAGATACGCAGTATTTT
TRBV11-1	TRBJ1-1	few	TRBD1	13	CASSFDRATEAFF	TGTGCCAGCAGCTTCGACAGGGCGACTGAAGCTTTCTTT
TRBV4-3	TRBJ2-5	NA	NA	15	CASSAYIAEQETQYF	TGCGCCAGCAGCGCATATATAGCTGAACAAGAGACCCAGTACTTC
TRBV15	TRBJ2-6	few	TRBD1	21	CATSPQGTLQGEWSGANVLTF	TGTGCCACCAGCCCACAGGGGACCCTACAGGGTGAATGGTCTGGGGCCAACGTCCTGACTTTC
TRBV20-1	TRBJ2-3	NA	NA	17	CSARDPAKIGGTDTQYF	TGCAGTGCTAGAGATCCGGCTAAGATAGGCGGCACAGATACGCAGTATTTT